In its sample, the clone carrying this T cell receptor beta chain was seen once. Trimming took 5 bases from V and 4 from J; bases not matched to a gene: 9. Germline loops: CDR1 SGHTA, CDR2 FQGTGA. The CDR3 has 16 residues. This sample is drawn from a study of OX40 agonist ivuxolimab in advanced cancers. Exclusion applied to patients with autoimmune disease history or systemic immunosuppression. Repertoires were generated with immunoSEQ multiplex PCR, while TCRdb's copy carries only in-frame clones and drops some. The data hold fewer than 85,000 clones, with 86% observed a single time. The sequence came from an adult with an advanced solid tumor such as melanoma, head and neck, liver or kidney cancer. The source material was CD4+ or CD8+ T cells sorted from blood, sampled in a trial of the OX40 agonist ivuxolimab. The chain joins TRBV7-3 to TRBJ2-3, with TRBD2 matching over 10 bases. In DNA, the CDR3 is TGTGCCAGCAGCCCCGGGACGAGCGGGGGGGCAGATACGCAGTATTTT. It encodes CASSPGTSGGADTQYF.